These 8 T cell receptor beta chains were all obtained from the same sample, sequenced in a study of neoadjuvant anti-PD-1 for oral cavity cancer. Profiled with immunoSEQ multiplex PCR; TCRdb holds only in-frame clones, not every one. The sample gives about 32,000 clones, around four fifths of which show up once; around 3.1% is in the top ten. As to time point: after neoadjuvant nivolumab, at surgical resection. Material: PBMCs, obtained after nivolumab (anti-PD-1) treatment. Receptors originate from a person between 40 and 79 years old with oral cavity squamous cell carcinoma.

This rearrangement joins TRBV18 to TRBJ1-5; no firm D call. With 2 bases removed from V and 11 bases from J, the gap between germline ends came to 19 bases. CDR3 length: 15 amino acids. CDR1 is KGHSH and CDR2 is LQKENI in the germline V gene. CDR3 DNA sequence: TGTGCCAGCTCACCAAAAGGACCCCCGGACTGGACCCAGCATTTT. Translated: CASSPKGPPDWTQHF.

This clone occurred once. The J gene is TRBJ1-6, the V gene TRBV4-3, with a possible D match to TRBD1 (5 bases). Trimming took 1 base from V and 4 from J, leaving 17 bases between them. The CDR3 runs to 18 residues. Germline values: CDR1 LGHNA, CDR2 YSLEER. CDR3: CASSQGTTESGYNSPLHF. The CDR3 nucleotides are TGCGCCAGCAGCCAAGGGACAACCGAATCGGGTTATAATTCACCCCTCCACTTT.

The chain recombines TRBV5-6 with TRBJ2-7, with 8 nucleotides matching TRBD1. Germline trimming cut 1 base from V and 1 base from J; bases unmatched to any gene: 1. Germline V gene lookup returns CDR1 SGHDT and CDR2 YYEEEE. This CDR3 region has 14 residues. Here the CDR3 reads CASSLNRGSYEQYF. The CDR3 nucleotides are TGTGCCAGCAGCTTGAACAGGGGGTCCTACGAGCAGTACTTC.

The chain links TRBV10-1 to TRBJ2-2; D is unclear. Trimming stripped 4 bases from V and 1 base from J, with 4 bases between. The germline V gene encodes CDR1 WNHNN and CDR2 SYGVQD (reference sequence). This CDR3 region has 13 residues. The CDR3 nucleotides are TGCGCCAGCAGTGGGGGGAACACCGGGGAGCTGTTTTTT. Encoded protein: CASSGGNTGELFF.

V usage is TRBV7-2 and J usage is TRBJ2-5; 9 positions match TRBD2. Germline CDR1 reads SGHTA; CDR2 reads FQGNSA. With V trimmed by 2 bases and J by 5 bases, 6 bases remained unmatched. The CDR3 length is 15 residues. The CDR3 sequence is CASSLMAGGEETQYF. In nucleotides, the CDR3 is TGTGCCAGCAGCTTAATGGCGGGGGGGGAGGAGACCCAGTACTTC.

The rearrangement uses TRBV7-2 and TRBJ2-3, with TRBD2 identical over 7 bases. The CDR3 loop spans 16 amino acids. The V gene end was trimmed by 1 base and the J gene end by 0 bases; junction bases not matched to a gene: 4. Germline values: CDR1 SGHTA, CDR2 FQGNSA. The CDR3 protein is CASSLVGGGSTDTQYF. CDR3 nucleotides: TGTGCCAGCAGCTTAGTGGGCGGGGGTAGCACAGATACGCAGTATTTT.

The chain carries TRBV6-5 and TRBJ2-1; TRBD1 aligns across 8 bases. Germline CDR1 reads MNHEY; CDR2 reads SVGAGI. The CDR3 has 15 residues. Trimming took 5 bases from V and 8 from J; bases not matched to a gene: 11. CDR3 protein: CASSKPGQAVDEQFF. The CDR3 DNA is TGTGCCAGCAGTAAGCCGGGACAGGCTGTAGATGAGCAGTTCTTC.

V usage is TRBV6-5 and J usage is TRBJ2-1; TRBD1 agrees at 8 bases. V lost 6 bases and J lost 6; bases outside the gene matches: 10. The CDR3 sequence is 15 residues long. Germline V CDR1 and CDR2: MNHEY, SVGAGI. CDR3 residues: CASSLWQGAGNEQFF. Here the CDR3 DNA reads TGTGCCAGCAGCCTATGGCAGGGGGCGGGCAATGAGCAGTTCTTC.